This T cell receptor (beta chain) was recorded in a study of CD8+ T cells in alopecia areata. Study-wide background: In an open-label trial, patients got 5 to 10 mg tofacitinib twice daily.

Findings and limits, study-wide: Scalp clonality, along with expanded CD8+ clones among the top 100, was significantly decreased by tofacitinib. Many of the expanded lesional clones endured in scalp and blood while on tofacitinib.

Regarding this clone: Antigen: not known.

Treatment reported: oral pan-JAK inhibitor, 5-10 mg twice daily. RNA extraction was followed by reverse transcription into cDNA, which acted as the sequencing template. Using immunoSEQ multiplex PCR, the repertoire was profiled, and TCRdb retains in-frame clones only, with some absent. The repertoire holds fewer than 250,000 clones, with approximately 67% as singletons. The sequence derives from a human donor with alopecia areata. The sequencing used CD4+ T cells sorted from blood, collected at week 49, from a patient treated with tofacitinib.

In nucleotides, the CDR3 is TGTGCCAGCAGCCCGGACGGGTATGGCTACACCTTC. It encodes CASSPDGYGYTF. The J gene is TRBJ1-2, the V gene TRBV7-2; D is undetermined. Looked up from germline, CDR1 is SGHTA and CDR2 is FQGNSA. The length of the CDR3 is 12 residues. Trimming removed 5 bases at V and 5 bases at J, with 9 bases between.